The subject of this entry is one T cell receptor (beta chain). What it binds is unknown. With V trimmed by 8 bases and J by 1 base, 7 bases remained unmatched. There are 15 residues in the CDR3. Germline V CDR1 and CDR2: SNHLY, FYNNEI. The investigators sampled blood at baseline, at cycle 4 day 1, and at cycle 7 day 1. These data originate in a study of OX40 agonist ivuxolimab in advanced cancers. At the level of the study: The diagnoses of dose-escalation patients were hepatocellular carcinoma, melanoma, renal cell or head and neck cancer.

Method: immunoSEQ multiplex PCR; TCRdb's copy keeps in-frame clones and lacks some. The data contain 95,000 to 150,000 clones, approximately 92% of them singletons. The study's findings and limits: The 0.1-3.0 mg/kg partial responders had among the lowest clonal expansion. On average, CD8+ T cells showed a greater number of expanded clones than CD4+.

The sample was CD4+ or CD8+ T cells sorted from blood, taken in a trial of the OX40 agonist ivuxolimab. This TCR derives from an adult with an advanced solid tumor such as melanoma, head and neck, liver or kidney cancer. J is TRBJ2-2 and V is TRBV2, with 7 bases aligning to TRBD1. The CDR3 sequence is CASGLTGMNTGELFF. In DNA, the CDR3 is TGTGCCAGCGGGCTGACAGGGATGAACACCGGGGAGCTGTTTTTT.